This T cell receptor (beta chain) is drawn from a study of shared clonotypes between healthy human individuals. Study results and limitations: The generation probabilities recorded for non-shared clonotypes fell below those of clonotypes shared by all four donors. Clonotypes that were shared across a few donors made up roughly 5% of naive CD4 clonotypes.

Germline CDR1 MNHEY, CDR2 SMNVEV (reference sequence). This CDR3 is 15 amino acids long. Between the trimmed V and J ends, which lost 3 bases and 4 bases, there was a span of 12 bases. Terminally differentiated effector memory CD45RA+ cells were excluded by CCR7 positive selection of CD45RO-negative cells. On this clone: The antigen is unknown. The identical CDR3 is also encoded by other nucleotide sequences in the sample.

An assay was performed, and its level was deep. The data were produced by immunoSEQ multiplex PCR, yet TCRdb's version contains in-frame clones alone and is incomplete. The sample holds some 2,100,000 clones, roughly 91% seen once. This clonotype was obtained from a man between 18 and 29 years old in good health. Some clones in this sample may be carry-over from other donors' samples. The specimen sequenced was naive CD8+ T cells from PBMCs. The chain employs TRBV27 and TRBJ2-2; tentatively, D is TRBD2 (7 bases). The chain's CDR3 is CASSLGGAGTGELFF. CDR3 DNA sequence: TGTGCCAGCAGTTTGGGGGGGGCCGGCACCGGGGAGCTGTTTTTT.